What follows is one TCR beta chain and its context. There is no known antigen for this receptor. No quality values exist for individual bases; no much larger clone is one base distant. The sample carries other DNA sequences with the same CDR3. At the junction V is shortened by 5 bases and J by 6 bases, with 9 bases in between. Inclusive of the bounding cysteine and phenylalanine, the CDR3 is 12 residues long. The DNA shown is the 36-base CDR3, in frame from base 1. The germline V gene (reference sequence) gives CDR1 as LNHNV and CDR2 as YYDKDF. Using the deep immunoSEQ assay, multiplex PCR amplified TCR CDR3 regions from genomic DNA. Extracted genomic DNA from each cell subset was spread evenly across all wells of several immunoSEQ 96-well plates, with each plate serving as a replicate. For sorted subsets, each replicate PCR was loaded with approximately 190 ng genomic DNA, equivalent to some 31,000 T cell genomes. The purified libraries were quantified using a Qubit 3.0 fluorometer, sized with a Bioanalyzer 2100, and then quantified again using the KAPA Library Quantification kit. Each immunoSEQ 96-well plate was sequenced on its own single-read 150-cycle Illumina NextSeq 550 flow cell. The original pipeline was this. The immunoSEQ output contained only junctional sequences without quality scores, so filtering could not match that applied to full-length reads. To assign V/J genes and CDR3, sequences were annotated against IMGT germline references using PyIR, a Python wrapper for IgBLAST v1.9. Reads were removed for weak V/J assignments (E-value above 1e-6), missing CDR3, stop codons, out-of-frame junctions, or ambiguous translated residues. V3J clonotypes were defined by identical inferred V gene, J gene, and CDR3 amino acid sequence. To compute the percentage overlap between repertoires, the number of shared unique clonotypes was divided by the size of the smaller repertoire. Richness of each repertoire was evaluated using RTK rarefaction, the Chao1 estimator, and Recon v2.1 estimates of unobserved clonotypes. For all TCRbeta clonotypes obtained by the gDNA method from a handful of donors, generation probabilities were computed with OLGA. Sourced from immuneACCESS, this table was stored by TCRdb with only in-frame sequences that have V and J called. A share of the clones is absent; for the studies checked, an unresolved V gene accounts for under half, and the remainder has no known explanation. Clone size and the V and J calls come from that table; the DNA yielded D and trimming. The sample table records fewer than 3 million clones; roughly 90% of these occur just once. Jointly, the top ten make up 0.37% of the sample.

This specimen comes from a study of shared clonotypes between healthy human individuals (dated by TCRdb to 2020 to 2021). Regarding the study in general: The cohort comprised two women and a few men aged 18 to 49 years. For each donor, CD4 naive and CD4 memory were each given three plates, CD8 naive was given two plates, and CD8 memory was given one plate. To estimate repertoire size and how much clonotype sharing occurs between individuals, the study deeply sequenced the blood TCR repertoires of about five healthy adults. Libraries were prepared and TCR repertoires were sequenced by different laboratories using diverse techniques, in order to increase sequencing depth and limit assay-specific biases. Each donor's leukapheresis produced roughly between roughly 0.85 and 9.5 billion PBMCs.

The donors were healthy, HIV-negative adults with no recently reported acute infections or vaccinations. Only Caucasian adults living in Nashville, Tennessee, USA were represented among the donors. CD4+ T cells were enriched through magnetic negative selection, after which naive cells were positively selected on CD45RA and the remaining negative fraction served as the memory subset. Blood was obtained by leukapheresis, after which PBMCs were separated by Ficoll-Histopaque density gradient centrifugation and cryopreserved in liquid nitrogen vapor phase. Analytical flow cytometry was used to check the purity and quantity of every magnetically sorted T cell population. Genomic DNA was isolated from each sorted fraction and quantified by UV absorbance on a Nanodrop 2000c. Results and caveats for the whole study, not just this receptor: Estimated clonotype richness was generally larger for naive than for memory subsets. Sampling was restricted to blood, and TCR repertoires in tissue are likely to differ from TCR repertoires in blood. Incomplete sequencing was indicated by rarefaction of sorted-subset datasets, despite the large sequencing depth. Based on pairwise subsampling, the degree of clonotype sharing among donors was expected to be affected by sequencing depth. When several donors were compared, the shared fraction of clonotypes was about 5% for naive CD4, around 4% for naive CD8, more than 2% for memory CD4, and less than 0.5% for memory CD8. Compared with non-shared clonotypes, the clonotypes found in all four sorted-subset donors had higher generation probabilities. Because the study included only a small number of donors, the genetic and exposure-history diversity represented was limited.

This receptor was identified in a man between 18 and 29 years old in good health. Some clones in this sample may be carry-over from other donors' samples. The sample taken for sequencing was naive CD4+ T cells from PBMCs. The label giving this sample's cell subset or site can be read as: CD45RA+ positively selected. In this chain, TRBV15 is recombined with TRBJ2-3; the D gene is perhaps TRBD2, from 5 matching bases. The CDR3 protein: CATSGRGDTQYF. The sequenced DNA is TGTGCCACCAGCGGTCGGGGTGATACGCAGTATTTT. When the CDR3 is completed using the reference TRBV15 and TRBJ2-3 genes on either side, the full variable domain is DAMVIQNPRYQVTQFGKPVTLSCSQTLNHNVMYWYQQKSSQAPKLLFHYYDKDFNNEADTPDNFQSRRPNTSFCFLDIRSPGLGDTAMYLCATSGRGDTQYFGPGTRLTVL.